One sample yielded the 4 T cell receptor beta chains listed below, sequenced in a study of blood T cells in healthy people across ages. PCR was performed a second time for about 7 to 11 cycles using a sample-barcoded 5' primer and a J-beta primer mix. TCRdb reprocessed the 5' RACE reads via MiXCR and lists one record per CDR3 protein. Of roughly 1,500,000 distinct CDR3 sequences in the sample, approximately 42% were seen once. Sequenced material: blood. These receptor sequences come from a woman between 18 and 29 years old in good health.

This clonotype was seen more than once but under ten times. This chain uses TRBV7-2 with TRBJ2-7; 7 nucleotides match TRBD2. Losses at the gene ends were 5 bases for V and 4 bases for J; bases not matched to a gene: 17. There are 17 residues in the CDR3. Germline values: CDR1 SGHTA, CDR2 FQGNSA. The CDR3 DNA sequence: TGTGCCAGCAGCCCCCGAACTAGCGACGGAGTTTGGTACGAGCAGTACTTC. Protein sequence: CASSPRTSDGVWYEQYF.

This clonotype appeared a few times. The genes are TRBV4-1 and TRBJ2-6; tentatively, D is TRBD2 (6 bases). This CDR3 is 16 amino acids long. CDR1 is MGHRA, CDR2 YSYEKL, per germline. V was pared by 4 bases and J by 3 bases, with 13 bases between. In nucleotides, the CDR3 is TGCGCCAGCAGCCTCGGAGGAGGGCTTGGGGCCAACGTCCTGACTTTC. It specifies CASSLGGGLGANVLTF.

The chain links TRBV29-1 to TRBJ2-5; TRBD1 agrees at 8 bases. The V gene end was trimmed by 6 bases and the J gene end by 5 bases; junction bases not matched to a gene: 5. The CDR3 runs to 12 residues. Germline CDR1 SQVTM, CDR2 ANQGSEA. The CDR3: CSVATGDETQYF. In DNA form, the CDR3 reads TGCAGCGTGGCGACAGGGGACGAGACCCAGTACTTC.

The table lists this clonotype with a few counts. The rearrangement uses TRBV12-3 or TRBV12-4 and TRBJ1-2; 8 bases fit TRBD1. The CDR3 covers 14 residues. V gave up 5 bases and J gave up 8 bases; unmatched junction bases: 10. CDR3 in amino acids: CASSPSQGAWGYTF. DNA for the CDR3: TGTGCCAGCAGTCCCTCGCAGGGGGCATGGGGCTACACCTTC.